Included here is one T cell receptor beta chain sequence, with context. These data belong to a study of blood T cell repertoires in COVID-19. Background on the study: COVID-19 samples collected from the United States, Italy and Spain covered acute and convalescent phases. PBMCs, B-cell-depleted T cells, or T cells provided the cDNA or gDNA that made up the material.

Authors' processing steps: Quantification of nucleated cells was approximated via reference gene primer amplification. Only in-frame clones appear in the TCRdb table, and some are missing; sequencing was by immunoSEQ multiplex PCR. That table gives V, J and clone size, and the DNA gave D and trimming. The profile shows hundreds of thousands of clones, over 75% of them singletons. Germline CDR1 is KGHSH and CDR2 is LQKENI. This CDR3 region has 16 residues. Trimming cost V 3 bases and J 3 bases, with 17 bases left between them. This TCR was recovered from a human donor in a cohort sampled during active COVID-19. Sequenced sample: peripheral blood. The J gene is TRBJ2-5, the V gene TRBV18; the D gene is possibly TRBD2 (6 bases). The CDR3 reads CASSPLPPGAKETQYF. CDR3 bases: TGTGCCAGCTCACCCTTACCCCCGGGAGCCAAAGAGACCCAGTACTTC.